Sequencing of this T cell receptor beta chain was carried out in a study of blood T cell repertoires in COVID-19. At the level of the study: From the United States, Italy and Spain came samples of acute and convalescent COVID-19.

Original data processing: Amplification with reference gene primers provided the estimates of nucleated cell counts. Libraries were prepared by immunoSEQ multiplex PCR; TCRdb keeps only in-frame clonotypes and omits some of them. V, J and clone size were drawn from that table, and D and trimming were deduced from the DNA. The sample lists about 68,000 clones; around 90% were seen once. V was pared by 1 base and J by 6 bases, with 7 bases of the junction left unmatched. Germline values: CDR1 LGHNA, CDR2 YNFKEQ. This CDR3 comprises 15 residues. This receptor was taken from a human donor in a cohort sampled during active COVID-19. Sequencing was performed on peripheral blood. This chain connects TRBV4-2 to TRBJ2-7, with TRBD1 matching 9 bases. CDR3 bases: TGTGCCAGCAGCCAAGCGAGACAGGGGGTCCGCGAGCAGTACTTC. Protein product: CASSQARQGVREQYF.